One and the same sample provided the 27 T cell receptor beta chains below, sequenced in a study of identical twins. TCRdb re-derived calls from the 5' RACE reads in MiXCR, one entry per CDR3 protein. The sample holds approximately 620,000 distinct CDR3 sequences, under 9% seen once. These sequences were also reported in another study, on yellow fever vaccine responses in identical twins.

The material sequenced was PBMCs. The receptors originated from a woman under 30 in good health.

The J gene is TRBJ2-7, the V gene TRBV20-1, with 8 bases identical to TRBD2. This CDR3 is built from 16 residues. With V trimmed by 0 bases and J by 2 bases, 9 bases remained unmatched. Per germline, CDR1 DFQATT and CDR2 SNEGSKA (reference sequence). CDR3 nucleotide sequence: TGCAGTGCTAGAGATCGGGGGGGGCTCGACCCCTACGAGCAGTACTTC. This translates into CSARDRGGLDPYEQYF.

The chain links TRBV7-9 to TRBJ2-7; D gene unclear. Trimming cost V 1 base and J 0 bases, with 10 bases left between them. Germline V CDR1 and CDR2: SEHNR, FQNEAQ (reference sequence). The CDR3 is 15 residues long. In nucleotides, the CDR3 is TGTGCCAGCAGCTTAGAGTTACGGAGCTCCTACGAGCAGTACTTC. Translated: CASSLELRSSYEQYF.

A word on this clonotype: Germline and junction disagree at one end, which may indicate a read error. The V gene is TRBV7-2, the J gene TRBJ1-5, with D uncertain. The CDR3 runs 14 residues. The germline V gene encodes CDR1 SGHTA and CDR2 FQGNSA. CDR3 coding DNA: TGTGCCGGCAGCTTAGGACGGAACAATCAGCCCCAGCATTTT. Its translation is CAGSLGRNNQPQHF.

This clonotype has just a few counts. The V gene is TRBV5-1, the J gene TRBJ2-1; 8 bases map to TRBD1. Germline assignment: CDR1 SGHRS and CDR2 YFSETQ. The V segment lost 4 bases and the J segment 0 bases; nucleotides outside the gene matches: 6. This CDR3 is 16 amino acids long. The CDR3 region is CASSIQGANSYNEQFF. The CDR3 DNA follows: TGCGCCAGCAGCATTCAGGGGGCAAACTCCTACAATGAGCAGTTCTTC.

There are a few counts of this clonotype. The CDR3 DNA reads TGCGCCAGCAGACGTCCTGCCCCTGGAGATACGCAGTATTTT. Protein: CASRRPAPGDTQYF. This sequence joins TRBV10-2 and TRBJ2-3, with unresolved D. V was trimmed by 6 bases and J by 5 bases, leaving 15 bases between them. The CDR3 consists of 14 residues. Germline V gives CDR1 WSHSY, CDR2 SAAADI.

V usage is TRBV5-1 and J usage is TRBJ1-3; possible D gene TRBD1, 5 bases. The V end lost 4 bases, the J end lost 0 bases, and 11 bases lay between the germline ends. The CDR3 totals 15 residues. Germline V lookup: CDR1 SGHRS, CDR2 YFSETQ. This CDR3 is CASSVSGNSGNTIYF. CDR3 coding DNA: TGCGCCAGCAGCGTATCAGGGAACTCTGGAAACACCATATATTTT. The full variable domain, with the rest looked up from reference TRBV5-1 and TRBJ1-3, is KAGVTQTPRYLIKTRGQQVTLSCSPISGHRSVSWYQQTPGQGLQFLFEYFSETQRNKGNFPGRFSGRQFSNSRSEMNVSTLELGDSALYLCASSVSGNSGNTIYFGEGSWLTVV.

Only a few counts were recorded for this clonotype. V and J are TRBV2 and TRBJ2-3; a possible D gene is TRBD1 (6 bases). V lost 7 bases and J 4 bases, leaving 9 bases between the germline ends. This CDR3 is 12 amino acids long. Per germline, CDR1 SNHLY and CDR2 FYNNEI. The CDR3 bases are TGTGCCAGCAACCCAGGGGCAGATACGCAGTATTTT. This sequence encodes CASNPGADTQYF.

V usage is TRBV7-9 and J usage is TRBJ2-1; no firm D call. Germline CDR1 is SEHNR and CDR2 is FQNEAQ (reference sequence). V was shortened by 1 base and J by 2 bases, with 9 bases between the two germline ends. The CDR3 is 15 amino acids. The CDR3 DNA reads as TGTGCCAGCAGCTTAGAAGTACGTGCCTACAATGAGCAGTTCTTC. Translation: CASSLEVRAYNEQFF.

This clonotype was seen ten or more times. The CDR3 loop is CASSPRQGWNEQFF. The CDR3 nucleotides read TGCGCCAGCAGCCCGAGACAAGGGTGGAATGAGCAGTTCTTC. This chain connects TRBV5-1 to TRBJ2-1, with D unclear. Germline V lookup: CDR1 SGHRS, CDR2 YFSETQ. V was trimmed by 4 bases and J by 7 bases, leaving 15 bases between them. The CDR3 is made up of 14 amino acids. The full variable domain, completed using reference TRBV5-1 and TRBJ2-1, is KAGVTQTPRYLIKTRGQQVTLSCSPISGHRSVSWYQQTPGQGLQFLFEYFSETQRNKGNFPGRFSGRQFSNSRSEMNVSTLELGDSALYLCASSPRQGWNEQFFGPGTRLTVL.

The gene calls are TRBV7-9 and TRBJ2-3; 11 bases map to TRBD2. Trimming removed 5 bases from V and 0 bases from J; junction bases left unmatched: 4. This CDR3 comprises 16 residues. Germline CDR1 SEHNR, CDR2 FQNEAQ (reference sequence). This CDR3 is CASSTGTSGSTDTQYF. The CDR3 nucleotides read TGTGCCAGCAGCACCGGGACTAGCGGTAGCACAGATACGCAGTATTTT.

This clonotype has ten or more counts. At one end, the junction sequence differs from germline, possibly due to a read error. J is TRBJ2-1 and V is TRBV19; tentatively, D is TRBD1 (5 bases). CDR1 is LNHDA and CDR2 is SQIVND in the germline V gene (reference sequence). The CDR3 is 15 amino acids. The CDR3 DNA follows: TGTGCCAGCAGTATCGACAGAAGCTCCTACAATGAGCAGTTCTTC. Its translation is CASSIDRSSYNEQFF.

At least ten counts were recorded for this clonotype. V gene TRBV6-1 combines with J gene TRBJ2-2, with D hard to call. V lost 7 bases and J 4 bases, leaving 16 bases between the germline ends. Germline values: CDR1 MNHNS, CDR2 SASEGT. The CDR3 has 15 residues. The CDR3 DNA sequence: TGTGCCAGCAAGTACGGCCGGACGGGCACCGGGGAGCTGTTTTTT. Protein: CASKYGRTGTGELFF.

The chain couples TRBV28 to TRBJ2-1, with D maybe TRBD1 (5 bases). The CDR3 consists of 12 residues. With 8 bases removed from V and 8 bases from J, the gap between germline ends came to 13 bases. Germline loops: CDR1 MDHEN, CDR2 SYDVKM. This CDR3 reads CASWDRGHEQFF. The CDR3 bases are TGTGCCAGCTGGGATAGGGGCCATGAGCAGTTCTTC. Drawing the rest from reference TRBV28 and TRBJ2-1, the complete variable domain is DVKVTQSSRYLVKRTGEKVFLECVQDMDHENMFWYRQDPGLGLRLIYFSYDVKMKEKGDIPEGYSVSREKKERFSLILESASTNQTSMYLCASWDRGHEQFFGPGTRLTVL.

In this sample, this clonotype turned up a few times. The J gene is TRBJ2-7, the V gene TRBV7-2, with a possible D match to TRBD2 (5 bases). The CDR3 contains 14 residues. Germline V gene data show CDR1 as SGHTA and CDR2 as FQGNSA. Trimming left V 2 bases short and J 7 bases short, with 15 bases between. The chain's CDR3 is CASSLPGEQREQYF. The CDR3 DNA reads as TGTGCCAGCAGCTTACCCGGGGAGCAGCGGGAGCAGTACTTC.

This clonotype was seen only a few times. CDR3 sequence (DNA): TGTGCCAGCAGCTTAGTTTCCCGCGAGCAGTACTTC. This sequence encodes CASSLVSREQYF. The rearrangement uses TRBV11-2 and TRBJ2-7, with D uncertain. Germline assignment: CDR1 SGHAT and CDR2 FQNNGV. The CDR3 extends over 12 amino acids. V shed 1 base and J shed 6 bases, with 7 bases lying between them.

V and J are TRBV5-1 and TRBJ2-2; D is unresolved. The CDR3 runs 13 residues. Trimming cost V 7 bases and J 5 bases, with 12 bases left between them. CDR1 is SGHRS and CDR2 is YFSETQ in the germline V gene. CDR3: CASRPSFTGELFF. CDR3 in DNA: TGCGCCAGCCGGCCGTCTTTTACCGGGGAGCTGTTTTTT. Using reference TRBV5-1 and TRBJ2-2 for the parts outside the CDR3, the full variable domain is KAGVTQTPRYLIKTRGQQVTLSCSPISGHRSVSWYQQTPGQGLQFLFEYFSETQRNKGNFPGRFSGRQFSNSRSEMNVSTLELGDSALYLCASRPSFTGELFFGEGSRLTVL.

The chain employs TRBV7-3 and TRBJ2-2; 16 nucleotides match TRBD2. In germline, CDR1 is SGHTA, CDR2 FQGTGA. V shed 4 bases and J 4 bases; nucleotides not matched to a gene: 12. The CDR3 is 20 residues long. CDR3 nucleotide sequence: TGTGCCAGCAGCTCTACCCCGGGACTAGCGGGGGGGTCTGGCACCGGGGAGCTGTTTTTT. This sequence encodes CASSSTPGLAGGSGTGELFF. Full variable domain (missing parts from reference TRBV7-3 and TRBJ2-2): GAGVSQTPSNKVTEKGKYVELRCDPISGHTALYWYRQSLGQGPEFLIYFQGTGAADDSGLPNDRFFAVRPEGSVSTLKIQRTERGDSAVYLCASSSTPGLAGGSGTGELFFGEGSRLTVL.

This clonotype was counted ten times or more. The V and J genes are TRBV2 and TRBJ2-3; D is uncertain. This CDR3 region has 14 residues. Trimming shortened V by 2 bases and J by 3 bases, and 9 bases separated the two germline ends. Looked up from germline, CDR1 is SNHLY and CDR2 is FYNNEI. CDR3 loop: CASSEYLPTDTQYF. CDR3 bases: TGTGCCAGCAGTGAATATTTACCTACAGATACGCAGTATTTT.

The genes are TRBV5-1 and TRBJ2-7, with D perhaps TRBD1 or TRBD2 (5 bases each). The CDR3 spans 15 residues. Germline V gives CDR1 SGHRS, CDR2 YFSETQ. Deletions cut 0 bases from V and 2 bases from J, with 12 bases between. CDR3 coding DNA: TGCGCCAGCAGCTTGGACGGGGACGGAACCTACGAGCAGTACTTC. Translated, it gives CASSLDGDGTYEQYF.

V gene TRBV7-2 combines with J gene TRBJ1-5; a weak D match, TRBD1 (6 bases). Germline lookup yields CDR1 SGHTA and CDR2 FQGNSA. The CDR3 extends over 16 amino acids. Trimming removed 5 bases at V and 0 bases at J, with 14 bases between. The CDR3 DNA follows: TGTGCCAGCAGCCCCGGGGGCGGTAATAGCAATCAGCCCCAGCATTTT. This sequence encodes CASSPGGGNSNQPQHF.

This clonotype has a handful of counts. This chain joins TRBV7-9 and TRBJ2-1; D is undetermined. V was clipped by 5 bases and J by 10 bases, with 9 bases between them. Germline V gives CDR1 SEHNR, CDR2 FQNEAQ (reference sequence). This CDR3 region has 11 residues. In DNA form, the CDR3 reads TGTGCCAGCAGCATCACCAGAGAGCAGTTCTTC. As protein: CASSITREQFF.

The CDR3 region is CASSRERAVANYGYTF. CDR3 nucleotides: TGTGCCAGCAGCCGAGAGAGGGCAGTGGCTAACTATGGCTACACCTTC. The V call is TRBV7-2, the J call TRBJ1-2; D ambiguous. CDR1 and CDR2 (germline): SGHTA, FQGNSA. CDR3 length equals 16 residues. V was trimmed by 5 bases and J by 0 bases, leaving 16 bases between them.

A word on this clonotype: One end of the junction varies from germline; a read error may be responsible. The V gene is TRBV4-3, the J gene TRBJ2-2; perhaps TRBD1 as D (6 bases). The CDR3 runs 15 residues. Germline V gene sequence: CDR1 LGHNA, CDR2 YSLEER. The CDR3 sequence: CASSQLTGNSGELFF. CDR3 sequence (DNA): TGCGCCAGCAGCCAACTTACAGGGAACTCCGGGGAGCTGTTTTTT.

A few counts support this clonotype. The CDR3 nucleotides read TGTGCCAGCAGTGGGGGACTAGCTCTCGAGCAGTACTTC. Its protein is CASSGGLALEQYF. The rearrangement uses TRBV28 and TRBJ2-7; 9 bases are shared with TRBD2. The CDR3 has 13 amino acids. Germline V lookup: CDR1 MDHEN, CDR2 SYDVKM. With 5 bases clipped from V and 6 bases from J, the junction kept 5 bases outside the gene matches.

This clonotype appeared a single time. The chain carries TRBV10-3 and TRBJ2-3; 8 bases match TRBD2. CDR3 size: 15 residues. Looked up from germline, CDR1 is ENHRY and CDR2 is SYGVKD. The J segment lost 3 bases and the V segment lost 10 bases, leaving 12 bases of the junction unmatched. CDR3 bases: TGTGCCACCCATCGGGGGGGGGGCAATACAGATACGCAGTATTTT. Its translation is CATHRGGGNTDTQYF.

The sample holds a few counts of this clonotype. The chain couples TRBV9 to TRBJ1-6, with D possibly matching TRBD1 (5 bases). Trimming pared 0 bases from V and 8 bases from J, leaving 12 bases between. The CDR3 is made up of 15 amino acids. Germline V CDR1 and CDR2: SGDLS, YYNGEE. CDR3 residues: CASSVDDGGYSPLHF. In nucleotides, the CDR3 is TGTGCCAGCAGCGTAGATGACGGGGGATATTCACCCCTCCACTTT.

The chain carries TRBV7-2 and TRBJ2-2; D uncertain. Germline CDR1 SGHTA, CDR2 FQGNSA. The CDR3 runs 15 residues. The ends were cut back, 5 bases at V and 3 bases at J, with 13 bases in the middle. The CDR3 region is CASSLGVGHTGELFF. CDR3 bases: TGTGCCAGCAGCCTAGGCGTGGGCCACACCGGGGAGCTGTTTTTT.